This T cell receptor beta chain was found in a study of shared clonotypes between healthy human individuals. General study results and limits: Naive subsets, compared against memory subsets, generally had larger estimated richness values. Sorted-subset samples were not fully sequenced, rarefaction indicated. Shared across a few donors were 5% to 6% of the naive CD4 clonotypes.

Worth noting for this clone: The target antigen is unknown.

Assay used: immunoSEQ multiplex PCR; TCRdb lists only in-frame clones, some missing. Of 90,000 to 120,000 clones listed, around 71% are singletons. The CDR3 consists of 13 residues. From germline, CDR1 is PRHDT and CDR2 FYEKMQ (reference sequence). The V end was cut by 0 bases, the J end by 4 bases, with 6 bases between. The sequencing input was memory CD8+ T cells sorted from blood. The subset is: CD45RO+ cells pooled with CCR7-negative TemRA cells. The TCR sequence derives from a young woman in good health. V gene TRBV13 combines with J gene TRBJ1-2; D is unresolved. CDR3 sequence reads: CASSLGRGYGYTF. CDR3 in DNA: TGTGCCAGCAGCTTAGGTAGAGGCTATGGCTACACCTTC.